The T cell receptor beta chain under discussion was sequenced for a study of T cell responses to AZD1222 COVID-19 vaccine. Study-level points and caveats: Increased Spike-specific TCR breadth and depth were observed after two AZD1222 doses.

With regard to this clone: Its antigen is unidentified.

The CDR3 contains 12 residues. Germline loops: CDR1 SGDLS, CDR2 YYNGEE. Trimming stripped 0 bases from V and 2 bases from J, with 2 bases between. Generated by immunoSEQ multiplex PCR, the TCRdb table keeps only in-frame clones and is missing some. Of 100,000 to 130,000 clones listed, about 90% were seen once; the top ten hold around 5.9%. Here the sequenced sample was peripheral blood, taken 28 days after the second AZD1222 dose. This sequence originates from an adult who received the AZD1222 COVID-19 vaccine. V is TRBV9 and J is TRBJ1-1; no clear D. CDR3 in amino acids: CASSVDNTEAFF. The CDR3 DNA follows: TGTGCCAGCAGCGTAGATAACACTGAAGCTTTCTTT. Filled out from reference TRBV9 and TRBJ1-1, the complete variable domain reads DSGVTQTPKHLITATGQRVTLRCSPRSGDLSVYWYQQSLDQGLQFLIQYYNGEERAKGNILERFSAQQFPDLHSELNLSSLELGDSALYFCASSVDNTEAFFGQGTRLTVV.